These T cell receptor beta chains were read from a single sample in a study of spatial heterogeneity in lung cancer. TCRdb re-analysed the 5' RACE reads in MiXCR, keeping a single row per CDR3 protein. The profile covers about 4,500 distinct CDR3 sequences, with under 7.5% appearing a single time and 20% to 30% taken by the ten largest. Sequenced material: lung tumor tissue, taken at surgery. The receptors were gathered from a male donor with early-stage non-small cell lung cancer. Each CDR3 is given with its conserved first and last residue. The D gene is left open where the match is weak. The listing skips clone size in some rows; elsewhere it reads once, few, many or a size class.

abundance	j_gene	v_gene	d_gene	CDR3aa	CDR3nt
many	TRBJ2-5	TRBV6-4	NA	CASSEDVRGTQYF	TGTGCCAGCAGTGAAGACGTCAGGGGGACCCAGTACTTC
many	TRBJ1-1	TRBV13	NA	CASSLFGVVRGTF	TGTGCCAGCAGCTTATTCGGTGTGGTAAGAGGGACGTTT
medium-sized	TRBJ2-7	TRBV11-2	NA	CASSFSGQFYEQYF	TGTGCCAGCAGCTTTTCAGGACAGTTCTACGAGCAGTACTTC
medium-sized	TRBJ2-1	TRBV4-2	TRBD2	CASSHPVGGGADEQFF	TGTGCCAGCAGCCATCCCGTTGGCGGGGGGGCCGATGAGCAGTTCTTC
NA	TRBJ2-7	TRBV4-3	NA	CASSQETDFYEQYF	TGCGCCAGCAGCCAGGAGACGGACTTCTACGAGCAGTACTTC
few	TRBJ2-7	TRBV19	TRBD2	CASSPGLDYEQYF	TGTGCCAGTAGTCCGGGACTAGACTACGAGCAGTACTTC
NA	TRBJ2-3	TRBV20-1	TRBD2	CSAWTSGVADTQYF	TGCAGTGCGTGGACTAGCGGGGTGGCGGATACGCAGTATTTT
many	TRBJ2-1	TRBV6-2/TRBV6-3	NA	CASRRGQAVNEQFF	TGTGCCAGCAGAAGAGGGCAGGCGGTGAATGAGCAGTTCTTC
many	TRBJ1-1	TRBV27	NA	CASSLQGLENTEAFF	TGTGCCAGCAGTTTACAAGGGCTTGAGAACACTGAAGCTTTCTTT
many	TRBJ2-1	TRBV5-1	TRBD2	CASSLGGVDSGNYEQFF	TGCGCCAGCAGCTTGGGGGGTGTCGATAGCGGGAACTATGAGCAGTTCTTC
medium-sized	TRBJ2-3	TRBV7-3	NA	CASSPAITDTQYF	TGTGCCAGCAGCCCCGCTATCACAGATACGCAGTATTTT
few	TRBJ2-3	TRBV20-1	TRBD1	CSADGTASTDTQYF	TGCAGTGCTGATGGGACAGCCTCCACAGATACGCAGTATTTT
medium-sized	TRBJ2-3	TRBV18	TRBD2	CASSPPGLAGDTQYF	TGTGCCAGCTCACCCCCGGGACTAGCGGGGGACACGCAGTATTTT
NA	TRBJ2-7	TRBV29-1	NA	CSVLTTLSSYEQYF	TGCAGCGTTCTTACGACATTATCCTCCTACGAGCAGTACTTC
medium-sized	TRBJ2-7	TRBV27	NA	CASSLSGSRASDYEQYF	TGTGCCAGCAGTTTATCAGGCAGCCGGGCCAGCGACTACGAGCAGTACTTC
many	TRBJ2-1	TRBV3-1	TRBD2	CASSQDTSGRDNEQFF	TGTGCCAGCAGCCAAGATACTAGCGGGAGAGACAATGAGCAGTTCTTC
medium-sized	TRBJ2-1	TRBV6-1	TRBD1	CASSERFGTNRGSYNEQFF	TGTGCCAGCAGTGAACGGTTCGGAACCAACAGGGGCAGTTACAATGAGCAGTTCTTC
NA	TRBJ1-1	TRBV7-9	NA	CASSTTTLGNTEAFF	TGTGCCAGCAGTACCACGACGCTGGGAAACACTGAAGCTTTCTTT
many	TRBJ1-4	TRBV20-1	NA	CSATHLGKLTTNEKLFF	TGCAGTGCTACCCATCTGGGGAAACTCACAACTAATGAAAAACTGTTTTTT
medium-sized	TRBJ1-2	TRBV7-2	TRBD1	CASSFDRAVGYTF	TGTGCCAGCAGCTTTGACAGGGCGGTTGGCTACACCTTC
once	TRBJ1-1	TRBV6-5	TRBD1	CASSKQGARTEAFF	TGTGCCAGCAGCAAGCAGGGGGCCCGGACTGAAGCTTTCTTT
NA	TRBJ2-7	TRBV9	TRBD2	CASSQSGSLNEQYF	TGTGCCAGCAGCCAGAGCGGGAGCCTGAACGAGCAGTACTTC
large	TRBJ1-1	TRBV28	NA	CASTPGQYTEAFF	TGTGCCAGCACCCCCGGACAGTACACTGAAGCTTTCTTT
many	TRBJ1-5	TRBV24-1	NA	CATSDFAGFQPQHF	TGTGCCACCAGTGATTTCGCCGGTTTCCAGCCCCAGCATTTT
many	TRBJ2-7	TRBV20-1	TRBD1	CSAGWDRGYEQYF	TGCAGTGCTGGCTGGGACAGGGGTTACGAGCAGTACTTC
medium-sized	TRBJ2-1	TRBV11-3	TRBD2	CASSYSGTNNEQFF	TGTGCCAGCAGCTATAGCGGGACAAACAATGAGCAGTTCTTC
many	TRBJ2-2	TRBV7-6	NA	CASSLVVSPNTGELFF	TGTGCCAGCAGCTTAGTAGTATCTCCGAACACCGGGGAGCTGTTTTTT
NA	TRBJ1-2	TRBV7-9	NA	CASSSQGSYTF	TGTGCCAGCAGCTCCCAGGGGAGCTACACCTTC